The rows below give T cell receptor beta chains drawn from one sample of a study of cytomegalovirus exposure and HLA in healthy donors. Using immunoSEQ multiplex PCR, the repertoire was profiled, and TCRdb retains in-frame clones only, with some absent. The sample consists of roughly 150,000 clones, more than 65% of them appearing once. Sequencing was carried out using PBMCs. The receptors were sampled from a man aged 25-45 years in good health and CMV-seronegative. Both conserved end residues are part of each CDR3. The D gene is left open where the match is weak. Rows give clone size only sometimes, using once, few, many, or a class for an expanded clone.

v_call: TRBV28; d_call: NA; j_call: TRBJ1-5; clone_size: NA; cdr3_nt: TGTGCCAGCATCACCCGGGACAACCCGAGGCAGCCCCAGCATTTT; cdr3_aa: CASITRDNPRQPQHF
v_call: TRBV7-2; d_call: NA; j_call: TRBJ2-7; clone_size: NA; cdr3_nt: TGTGCCAGCAGCTTCCCGGGGGACGCCTACGAGCAGTACTTC; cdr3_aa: CASSFPGDAYEQYF
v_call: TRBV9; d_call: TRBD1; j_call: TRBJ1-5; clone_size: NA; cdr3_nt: TGTGCCAGCAGCGTAGGGGACAGGGTAAATCAGCCCCAGCATTTT; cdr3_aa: CASSVGDRVNQPQHF
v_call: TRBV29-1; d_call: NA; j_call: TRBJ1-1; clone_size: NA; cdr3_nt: TGCAGCGTTGACCTGGAAACAGGGATTCGGGTTGAAAACACTGAAGCTTTCTTT; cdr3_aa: CSVDLETGIRVENTEAFF
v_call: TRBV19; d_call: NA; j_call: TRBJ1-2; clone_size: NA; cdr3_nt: TGTGCCAGTAGTAATACGGAGGGGGGGTATTATGGCTACACCTTC; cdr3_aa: CASSNTEGGYYGYTF
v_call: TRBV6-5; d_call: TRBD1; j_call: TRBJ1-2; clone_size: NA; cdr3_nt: TGTGCCAGCAGTTACGCGGACAGGGTTCCATACACCTTC; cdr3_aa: CASSYADRVPYTF
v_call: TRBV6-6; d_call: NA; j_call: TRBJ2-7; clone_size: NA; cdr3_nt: TGTGCCAGCAGTCTCCCCAACAGTGACGAGCAGTACTTC; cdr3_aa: CASSLPNSDEQYF
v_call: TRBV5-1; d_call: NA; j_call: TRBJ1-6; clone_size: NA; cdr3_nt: TGCGCCAGCAGCTCTAACCGGGAAGTCTCCCTCCACTTT; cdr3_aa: CASSSNREVSLHF
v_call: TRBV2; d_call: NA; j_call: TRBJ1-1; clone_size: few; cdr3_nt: TGTGCCACCTTAAACACTGAAGCTTTCTTT; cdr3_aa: CATLNTEAFF
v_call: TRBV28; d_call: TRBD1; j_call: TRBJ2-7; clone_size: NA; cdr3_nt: TGTGCCAGCAGTAGCGCCGGGACAGGCACCTACGAGCAGTACTTC; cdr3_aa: CASSSAGTGTYEQYF
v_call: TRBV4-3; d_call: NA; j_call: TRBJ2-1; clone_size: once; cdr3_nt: TGCGCCAGCAGCCAAGAGAGTGGACTGCCATACAATGAGCAGTTCTTC; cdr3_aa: CASSQESGLPYNEQFF
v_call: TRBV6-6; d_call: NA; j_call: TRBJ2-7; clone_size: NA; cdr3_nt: TGTGCCAGCACCGGACCGGGAACCTACGAGCAGTACTTC; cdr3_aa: CASTGPGTYEQYF
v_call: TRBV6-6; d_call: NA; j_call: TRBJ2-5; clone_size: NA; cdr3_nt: TGTGCCAGCAGCTCTGGACAGTATTCACGCGAGACCCAGTACTTC; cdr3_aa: CASSSGQYSRETQYF
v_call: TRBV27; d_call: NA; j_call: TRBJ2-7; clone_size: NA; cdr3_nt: TGTGCCAGCAGTTTACGCACCGCGATTGCCTCCTACGAGCAGTACTTC; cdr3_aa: CASSLRTAIASYEQYF
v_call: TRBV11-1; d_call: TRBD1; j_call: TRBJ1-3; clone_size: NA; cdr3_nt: TGTGCCAGCAGCTCCGTCCGGACAGGGGGTCTCTCTGGAAACACCATATATTTT; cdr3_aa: CASSSVRTGGLSGNTIYF
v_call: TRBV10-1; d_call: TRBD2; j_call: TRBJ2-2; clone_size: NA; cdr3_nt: TGCGCCAGCAGTGAGTCTGCGGGGGGAACCGGGGAGCTGTTTTTT; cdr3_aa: CASSESAGGTGELFF
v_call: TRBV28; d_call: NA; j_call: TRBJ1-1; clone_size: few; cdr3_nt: TGTGCCAACAGCGCGGGGAGGGTGAACACTGAAGCTTTCTTT; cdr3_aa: CANSAGRVNTEAFF